The clone carrying this T cell receptor (beta chain) was counted only a few times. This sample is part of a study of blood T cell repertoires in COVID-19. Study at large: There were acute and convalescent COVID-19 samples, and they came from the United States, Italy and Spain. In each case, the material was cDNA or gDNA derived from T cells, B-cell-depleted T cells, or PBMCs.

This CDR3 is built from 16 residues. V trimming: 5 bases; J trimming: 2 bases; junction bases outside the gene matches: 11. In germline, CDR1 is MDHEN, CDR2 SYDVKM. In the authors' workflow: Reference gene primers were amplified, and this amplification served to estimate nucleated cell counts. The data were produced by immunoSEQ multiplex PCR, yet TCRdb's version contains in-frame clones alone and is incomplete. The DNA was the basis for D and trimming; V, J and clone size are from that table. The sample records 150,000 or so clones, more than 75% being singletons. The TCR was taken from a woman in her sixties or seventies with acute or convalescent COVID-19. The sequenced sample consisted of peripheral blood. V and J are TRBV28 and TRBJ2-7, with TRBD1 matching over 8 bases. In nucleotides, the CDR3 is TGTGCCAGCAGTGACCTTTCCGGACAGGGCCCCTACGAGCAGTACTTC. Its protein product is CASSDLSGQGPYEQYF.